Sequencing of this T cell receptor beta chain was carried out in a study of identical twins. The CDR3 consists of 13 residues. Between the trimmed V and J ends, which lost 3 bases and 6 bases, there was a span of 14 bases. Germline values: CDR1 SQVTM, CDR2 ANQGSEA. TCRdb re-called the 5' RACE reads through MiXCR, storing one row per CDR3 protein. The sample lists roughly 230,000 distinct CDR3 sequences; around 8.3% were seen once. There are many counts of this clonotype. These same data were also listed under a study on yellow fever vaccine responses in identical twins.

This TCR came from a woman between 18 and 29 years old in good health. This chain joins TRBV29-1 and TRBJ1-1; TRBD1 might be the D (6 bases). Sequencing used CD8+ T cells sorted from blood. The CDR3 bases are TGCAGCGTTGAGGGAACAGGGAGCCCTGAAGCTTTCTTT. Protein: CSVEGTGSPEAFF.